The 21 T cell receptor beta chains reported below all come from one sample, sequenced in a study of T cell clonality in common variable immunodeficiency. Repertoires were generated with immunoSEQ multiplex PCR, while TCRdb's copy carries only in-frame clones and drops some. The sample includes some 60,000 clones, none of them occurring once. Input material: peripheral blood mononuclear cells. Receptors were obtained from a person aged 18 to 75 in good health.

This clone was observed at least ten times. The read terminates 3 residues ahead of where the CDR3 ends, so the germline J gene completes it. V and J are TRBV5-1 and TRBJ2-1; 8 bases are shared with TRBD2. This CDR3 contains 13 residues. Per germline, CDR1 SGHRS and CDR2 YFSETQ. V was pared by 0 bases and J by 7 bases, with 0 bases of the junction left unmatched. The CDR3 reads CASSLVAGNEQFF. Incomplete CDR3 DNA: TGCGCCAGCAGCTTGGTAGCGGGAAATGAG.

This clone was detected ten times or more. The read falls 3 residues short of the CDR3 end, and the missing part is taken from the germline J gene. V usage is TRBV18 and J usage is TRBJ2-5, with 12 bases matching TRBD2. The CDR3 is 15 residues long. Germline lookup yields CDR1 KGHSH and CDR2 LQKENI. V dropped 5 bases and J dropped 3; count of bases not matched to a gene: 4. CDR3 sequence: CASSTRLAGEETQYF. Partial CDR3 DNA: TGTGCCAGCTCAACAAGACTAGCGGGAGAAGAGACC.

This clone was seen at least ten times. Read data end 3 residues before the CDR3 end; the end is taken from the germline J gene. V and J are TRBV7-9 and TRBJ1-1, with no clear D. CDR3 length: 13 residues. The V gene lost 4 bases and the J gene lost 4 bases, with 10 bases spanning the gap. Germline CDR1 is SEHNR and CDR2 is FQNEAQ (reference sequence). The CDR3 bases that were read are TGTGCCAGCAGCTCAAACAGCGGCACTGAA. This translates into CASSSNSGTE. Given in full, the CDR3 is CASSSNSGTEAFF.

This clone was seen many times. Coverage ceases 3 residues before the CDR3 finishes, and the germline J gene fills in the end. The J gene is TRBJ1-2, the V gene TRBV19, with TRBD1 matching over 10 bases. CDR1 and CDR2 (germline): LNHDA, SQIVND (reference sequence). The CDR3 length is 14 residues. J gave up 7 bases and V 7 bases, and 9 bases lay outside the gene matches. The CDR3 DNA, read in part, is TGTGCCAGTACCCCCCTGACAGGGGGCGTTGGC. The encoded protein is CASTPLTGGVG. The entire CDR3 sequence reads CASTPLTGGVGYTF.

The table lists this clone with many counts. The CDR3 loop reads CASSYPQGRSYEQYF. The DNA read from the CDR3 is TGTGCCAGCAGTTACCCTCAGGGTCGATCCTACGAG. J is TRBJ2-7 and V is TRBV6-2 or TRBV6-3; D may be TRBD1 (5 bases). The sequence runs out 3 residues before the end of the CDR3; the remainder is reconstructed from the germline J gene. The germline V and J ends were trimmed by 2 bases and 1 base, with 12 bases remaining between them. This CDR3 contains 15 residues. Germline V lookup: CDR1 MNHEY, CDR2 SVGEGT.

This clone was counted at least ten times. With the read ending 3 residues before the CDR3 end, the germline J gene is used to fill in that end. The rearrangement uses TRBV2 and TRBJ2-7, with 8 positions matching TRBD2. The CDR3 spans 15 residues. Germline V gene data show CDR1 as SNHLY and CDR2 as FYNNEI. V was clipped by 11 bases and J by 2 bases; unmatched bases: 14. The CDR3: CASCEALAATYEQYF. CDR3 DNA (partial): TGTGCCTCTTGTGAGGCACTAGCGGCCACCTACGAG.

This clone was observed many times. The CDR3 goes on 3 residues after the read ends, and that part is filled in from the germline J gene. V and J are TRBV30 and TRBJ2-7; 10 bases agree with TRBD1. This CDR3 is 14 amino acids long. The germline CDR1 and CDR2 sequences are GTSNPN and SVGIG (reference sequence). Trimming took 1 base from V and 4 from J; bases not matched to a gene: 4. This CDR3 reads CAWSGTGGGYEQYF. The part of the CDR3 DNA that was read is TGTGCCTGGAGTGGGACAGGGGGAGGGTACGAG.

This clone was seen ten or more times. The CDR3 extends 3 residues past the end of the read, so its final part is completed from the germline J gene. The chain carries TRBV13 and TRBJ1-1; D gene uncertain. V was clipped by 4 bases and J by 1 base, with 4 bases between them. The germline V gene has CDR1 PRHDT and CDR2 FYEKMQ (reference sequence). The CDR3 spans 12 residues. The part of the CDR3 DNA that was read is TGTGCCAGCAGCTCGGGGAACACTGAA. Translating gives CASSSGNTE. The full CDR3 protein reads CASSSGNTEAFF.

Ten or more counts support this clone. The CDR3 loop is CAWAGAGAVEQFF. Incomplete CDR3 DNA: TGTGCCTGGGCCGGCGCAGGGGCGGTTGAG. The chain links TRBV30 to TRBJ2-1; D is possibly TRBD1 (6 bases). The read gets to within 3 residues of the CDR3 end, and the germline J gene fills in the rest. The CDR3 totals 13 residues. Germline CDR1 and CDR2: GTSNPN and SVGIG (reference sequence). V was clipped by 5 bases and J by 9 bases, with 17 bases between them.

This clone is categorized as medium-sized. The observed sequence ends 3 residues before the CDR3 terminus, with the missing tail filled in from the germline J gene. The chain combines TRBV30 with TRBJ2-2; tentatively, D is TRBD1 (6 bases). V gave up 0 bases and J gave up 6 bases, with 8 bases separating them. Germline V gives CDR1 GTSNPN, CDR2 SVGIG (reference sequence). This CDR3 region has 13 residues. The CDR3 is CAWSVQGAGELFF. Partial CDR3 DNA: TGTGCCTGGAGTGTACAGGGAGCCGGGGAG.

This clone was seen ten or more times. The read halts 3 residues ahead of the CDR3 end, with the missing end drawn from the germline J gene. V and J are TRBV18 and TRBJ2-1; D gene uncertain. This CDR3 contains 12 residues. Trimming left V 3 bases short and J 5 bases short, with 5 bases between. Germline-derived CDR1 and CDR2 are KGHSH and LQKENI. The covered CDR3 bases are TGTGCCAGCTCACCTATTGACAATGAG. Protein sequence: CASSPIDNE. The CDR3 as a whole reads CASSPIDNEQFF.

At least ten counts were recorded for this clone. Read coverage stops 3 residues before the CDR3 terminus; the germline J gene supplies the remainder. The gene calls are TRBV7-3 and TRBJ1-6; 7 positions agree with TRBD1. V trimming: 5 bases; J trimming: 10 bases; junction bases outside the gene matches: 5. The CDR3 covers 13 residues. Germline CDR1 SGHTA, CDR2 FQGTGA. The covered CDR3 bases are TGTGCCAGCAGCAAGCAGGGGGACTCACCC. Protein: CASSKQGDSP. The entire CDR3 is CASSKQGDSPLHF.

The sample holds many counts of this clone. Read sequence stops 3 residues before the CDR3 end, and the germline J gene provides the missing end. The rearrangement joins TRBV20-1 to TRBJ2-3; TRBD2 might be the D (5 bases). The CDR3 length is 15 residues. Trimming cost V 1 base and J 5 bases, with 16 bases left between them. Germline V gene data show CDR1 as DFQATT and CDR2 as SNEGSKA (reference sequence). The covered CDR3 bases are TGCAGTGCTAGAGGGGCTCTTTTTGAGGGAGATACG. It encodes CSARGALFEGDT. In full, the CDR3 is CSARGALFEGDTQYF.

This clone has ten or more counts. The read ends 3 residues early relative to the CDR3; the germline J gene fills the gap. V gene TRBV6-2 or TRBV6-3 combines with J gene TRBJ2-1; possibly TRBD2 for D (6 bases). V was clipped by 4 bases and J by 5 bases, with 15 bases between them. Germline CDR1 and CDR2: MNHEY and SVGEGT. This CDR3 has 15 residues. The CDR3 loop reads CASSSDRGAHNEQFF. The part of the CDR3 DNA that was read is TGTGCCAGCAGTTCCGACCGCGGGGCCCACAATGAG.

This clone was recorded many times. The read terminates 3 residues before the CDR3 end, so the remaining end is supplied by the germline J gene. This chain joins TRBV7-8 and TRBJ2-5; D is undetermined. The CDR3 is 14 residues long. Germline V CDR1 and CDR2: SGHVS, FQNEAQ. Trimming pared 0 bases from V and 2 bases from J, leaving 7 bases between. Incomplete CDR3 DNA: TGTGCCAGCAGCTTAGCGTTTAGTCAAGAGACC. Encoded protein: CASSLAFSQET. The whole CDR3 region reads CASSLAFSQETQYF.

Many counts were recorded for this clone. Read sequence stops 3 residues before the CDR3 end, and the germline J gene provides the missing end. This sequence joins TRBV19 and TRBJ2-1; 8 nucleotides match TRBD2. The germline gives CDR1 LNHDA, CDR2 SQIVND (reference sequence). V lost 2 bases and J lost 0; bases outside the gene matches: 0. The CDR3 covers 15 residues. The sequenced part of the CDR3 DNA is TGTGCCAGTAGTATAAGCGGGAGCTCCTACAATGAG. This translates into CASSISGSSYNE. The entire CDR3 sequence reads CASSISGSSYNEQFF.

This clone was observed many times. Sequencing ends 3 residues short of the CDR3 end; the germline J gene provides the rest. The J gene is TRBJ2-7, the V gene TRBV20-1; TRBD2 matches at 13 bases. V dropped 6 bases and J dropped 1; count of bases not matched to a gene: 3. This CDR3 comprises 14 residues. Germline V gene lookup returns CDR1 DFQATT and CDR2 SNEGSKA (reference sequence). Here the CDR3 reads CSAPTSGGSYEQYF. The covered CDR3 bases are TGCAGTGCGCCGACTAGCGGGGGGTCCTACGAG.

This clone was detected ten times or more. The sequenced part of the CDR3 DNA is TGTGCCAGCAGCTTTCAACAGGGAGAGACC. The encoded protein is CASSFQQGET. The entire CDR3 protein reads CASSFQQGETQYF. The chain employs TRBV7-2 and TRBJ2-5, with a possible D match to TRBD1 (6 bases). The DNA ends 3 residues before the CDR3 does, and the rest of the CDR3 is filled in from the germline J gene. Trimming removed 3 bases from V and 4 bases from J, with 9 bases in between. The germline V gene has CDR1 SGHTA and CDR2 FQGNSA. The CDR3 runs to 13 residues.

This clone has ten or more counts. The read finishes 3 residues shy of the CDR3 end, and the germline J gene is used to complete it. The chain joins TRBV6-1 to TRBJ2-3, with 10 bases that match TRBD2. Germline V gives CDR1 MNHNS, CDR2 SASEGT. V shed 2 bases and J 1 base; nucleotides not matched to a gene: 12. CDR3 length: 19 amino acids. The CDR3 sequence: CASSEYPGWTSGGTDTQYF. The part of the CDR3 DNA that was read is TGTGCCAGCAGTGAATACCCCGGTTGGACTAGCGGCGGCACAGATACG.

In its sample, this clone was seen many times. Coverage ceases 3 residues before the CDR3 finishes, and the germline J gene fills in the end. The chain carries TRBV4-1 and TRBJ2-1, with D unresolved. The CDR3 has 13 residues. Trimming pared 4 bases from V and 1 base from J, leaving 5 bases between. From germline, CDR1 is MGHRA and CDR2 YSYEKL. The CDR3 is CASSLRSYNEQFF. Partial CDR3 DNA: TGCGCCAGCAGCCTGAGGTCCTACAATGAG.

The sample holds many counts of this clone. The sequence runs out 3 residues before the end of the CDR3; the remainder is reconstructed from the germline J gene. The rearrangement links TRBV2 to TRBJ1-1, with TRBD1 matching over 7 bases. Trimming cost V 6 bases and J 6 bases; bases outside gene matches: 4. Germline V gene data show CDR1 as SNHLY and CDR2 as FYNNEI. This CDR3 is built from 12 residues. The covered CDR3 bases are TGTGCCAGCAGGGCCAGGGGGGCTGAA. This codes for CASRARGAE. The complete CDR3 protein is CASRARGAEAFF.